This T cell receptor (beta chain) was identified during a study of Graves' ophthalmopathy and Graves' hyperthyroidism. Study conclusions and caveats: The authors also found most expanded thyroid clonotypes above 0.001 frequency in blood. A 13-signature model separated ophthalmopathy from stable hyperthyroidism, reaching 85% to 90% sensitivity and about 81% specificity cross-validated.

Amplified material comprised TCR beta CDR3 regions derived from RNA transcripts. Following a first-round RT-PCR that used HTBI primers, a second-round multiplex PCR was carried out. TCRdb reprocessed the multiplex PCR reads with MiXCR, giving one entry per CDR3 protein. There are 300,000 to 400,000 distinct CDR3 sequences in the sample; 17% occur only once, and roughly 12% lies in the top ten. Excluded: other autoimmune disease, uncontrolled infection, pregnancy or lactation. The PBMCs had their origin in 7.5 to 10 ml of fresh peripheral blood. This clonotype has ten or more counts. The antigen remains undetermined. V lost 8 bases, J lost 4 bases, and 14 bases lay in between. From germline, CDR1 is SGHAT and CDR2 FQNNGV. CDR3 length: 13 residues.

The chain uses TRBV11-2 and TRBJ1-1; D gene unclear. The sample comprised peripheral blood. The TCR originated in an adult man with Graves' ophthalmopathy. The CDR3 sequence: CASFGEGGTEAFF. CDR3 sequence (DNA): TGTGCCAGCTTCGGGGAGGGAGGCACTGAAGCTTTCTTT.